Below, 21 T cell receptor beta chains from the same sample are listed, as sequenced in a study of control samples from healthy donors and cancer patients. Here immunoSEQ multiplex PCR was the method, and the copy in TCRdb shows in-frame clones only, minus some. The sample lists 96,000 or so clones; more than 85% were seen once. The sequenced sample consisted of blood. The receptors come from a man aged 18 to 29 in good health.

This chain connects TRBV11-1 to TRBJ2-1; 11 positions match TRBD2. This CDR3 has 14 amino acids. With 6 bases clipped from V and 5 bases from J, the junction kept 3 bases outside the gene matches. Germline loops: CDR1 SGHAT, CDR2 FQDESV (reference sequence). DNA for the CDR3: TGTGCCAGCAGGGTAGCGGGAGGGCACAATGAGCAGTTCTTC. Protein: CASRVAGGHNEQFF.

This chain uses TRBV29-1 with TRBJ2-7; possibly TRBD1 for D (5 bases). Trimming took off 4 bases at V and 6 bases at J, with 16 bases between the two ends. CDR3 size: 13 residues. Looked up from germline, CDR1 is SQVTM and CDR2 is ANQGSEA. CDR3 nucleotides: TGCAGCGTTGGGGTCAGGGATGTTCGCGAGCAGTACTTC. Amino acid sequence: CSVGVRDVREQYF.

The chain recombines TRBV27 with TRBJ2-7; the match to TRBD1 covers 8 bases. Unmatched junction bases numbered 13, after V lost 6 bases and J lost 0 bases. There are 17 residues in the CDR3. The germline gives CDR1 MNHEY, CDR2 SMNVEV (reference sequence). The CDR3 loop is CASRPPTGATSSYEQYF. The CDR3 nucleotides are TGTGCCAGCAGACCACCGACAGGGGCGACGTCCTCCTACGAGCAGTACTTC.

The chain couples TRBV14 to TRBJ2-1; no clear D gene. The CDR3 covers 14 residues. Germline CDR1 reads SGHDN; CDR2 reads FVKESK. V shed 1 base and J shed 3 bases, with 7 bases lying between them. CDR3 in DNA: TGTGCCAGCAGCCAAGGCCTCGGCTACAATGAGCAGTTCTTC. This gives the protein CASSQGLGYNEQFF.

V and J are TRBV5-1 and TRBJ2-3, with 7 positions matching TRBD2. Germline V gene data show CDR1 as SGHRS and CDR2 as YFSETQ. The CDR3 length is 15 residues. The junction had 2 bases not matched to a gene; V was cut back by 0 bases and J by 1 base. The CDR3 region has the DNA TGCGCCAGCAGCTTGGAAGCGGGACGCACAGATACGCAGTATTTT. Translating it yields CASSLEAGRTDTQYF. The full variable domain, with the rest looked up from reference TRBV5-1 and TRBJ2-3, is KAGVTQTPRYLIKTRGQQVTLSCSPISGHRSVSWYQQTPGQGLQFLFEYFSETQRNKGNFPGRFSGRQFSNSRSEMNVSTLELGDSALYLCASSLEAGRTDTQYFGPGTRLTVL.

The V gene is TRBV6-1, the J gene TRBJ1-3, with D tentatively TRBD1 (5 bases). The CDR3 totals 15 residues. CDR1 and CDR2 (germline): MNHNS, SASEGT. Trimming left V 1 base short and J 0 bases short, with 7 bases between. Here the CDR3 DNA reads TGTGCCAGCAGTGAAGTCGGGGCCTCTGGAAACACCATATATTTT. Protein sequence: CASSEVGASGNTIYF.

The V gene is TRBV2, the J gene TRBJ1-5; TRBD1 is a possible D gene (6 bases). This CDR3 has 13 amino acids. Germline V CDR1 and CDR2: SNHLY, FYNNEI. Trimming took off 6 bases at V and 1 base at J, with 7 bases between the two ends. This chain's CDR3 is CASSQGSNQPQHF. CDR3 nucleotide sequence: TGTGCCAGCAGCCAGGGGAGCAATCAGCCCCAGCATTTT.

This sequence joins TRBV9 and TRBJ1-1, with unresolved D. The CDR3 loop spans 12 amino acids. The V end lost 3 bases, the J end lost 2 bases, and 5 bases lay between the germline ends. Germline V gene lookup returns CDR1 SGDLS and CDR2 YYNGEE. This chain's CDR3 is CASSGSNTEAFF. CDR3 in DNA: TGTGCCAGCAGCGGAAGTAACACTGAAGCTTTCTTT.

In this sample, this clone turned up once. This chain connects TRBV5-1 to TRBJ1-3; D remains unclear. The V gene lost 4 bases and the J gene lost 2 bases, with 22 bases spanning the gap. The CDR3 spans 18 residues. Germline assignment: CDR1 SGHRS and CDR2 YFSETQ. The CDR3, as DNA: TGCGCCAGCAGCCGCTGGCCCTCGGGGAGGCCCCCTGGAAACACCATATATTTT. This codes for CASSRWPSGRPPGNTIYF.

V is TRBV7-8 and J is TRBJ1-1, with a possible D match to TRBD1 (6 bases). The V end was cut by 7 bases, the J end by 2 bases, with 14 bases between. In germline, CDR1 is SGHVS, CDR2 FQNEAQ. CDR3 length equals 14 residues. CDR3 DNA sequence: TGTGCCAGCACCTATCACAGGGATAACACTGAAGCTTTCTTT. This translates into CASTYHRDNTEAFF.

This clone was counted once. The chain has TRBV6-5 and TRBJ1-2; 9 nucleotides match TRBD1. Trimming at V came to 2 bases and at J to 4 bases, leaving 2 bases not matched to a gene. This CDR3 comprises 14 residues. Germline CDR1 MNHEY, CDR2 SVGAGI. The CDR3 loop is CASSYTGGPYGYTF. CDR3 nucleotide sequence: TGTGCCAGCAGTTACACAGGGGGCCCCTATGGCTACACCTTC.

This chain links TRBV5-6 with TRBJ2-3, with unresolved D. The CDR3 is 16 amino acids. CDR1 is SGHDT, CDR2 YYEEEE, per germline. V gave up 0 bases and J gave up 2 bases, with 13 bases separating them. The CDR3 DNA reads as TGTGCCAGCAGCTTGGTCCCAGCCCGATCCACAGATACGCAGTATTTT. Translated: CASSLVPARSTDTQYF.

The chain joins TRBV28 to TRBJ2-1, with 9 bases identical to TRBD1. The CDR3 is 17 amino acids. J lost 0 bases, V lost 4 bases, and 7 bases had no gene match. Germline CDR1 MDHEN, CDR2 SYDVKM. The chain's CDR3 is CASSYETGGFSYNEQFF. CDR3 DNA sequence: TGTGCCAGCAGTTACGAGACAGGGGGGTTCTCCTACAATGAGCAGTTCTTC.

CDR3 DNA: TGTGCCAGCAGTGAATTGGGACTAGCGGATGCGAGAAACAATGAGCAGTTCTTC. Protein sequence: CASSELGLADARNNEQFF. The rearrangement links TRBV25-1 to TRBJ2-1, with 11 bases lining up with TRBD2. Germline CDR1 and CDR2: MGHDK and SYGVNS. Germline trimming cut 1 base from V and 5 bases from J; bases unmatched to any gene: 10. The CDR3 is 18 residues long.

V is TRBV7-9 and J is TRBJ1-6, with D uncertain. Germline lookup yields CDR1 SEHNR and CDR2 FQNEAQ (reference sequence). The CDR3 is 16 amino acids. The germline V and J ends were trimmed by 0 bases and 2 bases, with 8 bases remaining between them. DNA of the CDR3: TGTGCCAGCAGCTTAGCCCGGGCCACCTATAATTCACCCCTCCACTTT. Translating gives CASSLARATYNSPLHF.

This clone was seen just once. This chain connects TRBV15 to TRBJ2-1; possibly TRBD2 for D (5 bases). Trimming took off 5 bases at V and 10 bases at J, with 9 bases between the two ends. This CDR3 has 11 amino acids. Germline V lookup: CDR1 LNHNV, CDR2 YYDKDF (reference sequence). The CDR3 here is CATSVRGEQFF. The CDR3 DNA is TGTGCCACCAGCGTGAGAGGGGAGCAGTTCTTC. The full variable domain, its missing parts supplied by reference TRBV15 and TRBJ2-1, is DAMVIQNPRYQVTQFGKPVTLSCSQTLNHNVMYWYQQKSSQAPKLLFHYYDKDFNNEADTPDNFQSRRPNTSFCFLDIRSPGLGDTAMYLCATSVRGEQFFGPGTRLTVL.

This clone was seen a single time. The rearrangement uses TRBV7-9 and TRBJ2-2; D call uncertain. Germline loops: CDR1 SEHNR, CDR2 FQNEAQ (reference sequence). The CDR3 extends over 11 amino acids. The germline V and J ends were trimmed by 3 bases and 11 bases, with 7 bases remaining between them. CDR3 loop: CASSFGFELFF. In DNA form, the CDR3 reads TGTGCCAGCAGCTTTGGCTTTGAGCTGTTTTTT.

The genes are TRBV4-3 and TRBJ1-2, with TRBD1 identical over 8 bases. Trimming took 0 bases from V and 6 from J; bases not matched to a gene: 9. The CDR3 loop spans 16 amino acids. In germline, CDR1 is LGHNA, CDR2 YSLEER. CDR3: CASSQDSRQGADGYTF. The CDR3 DNA sequence: TGCGCCAGCAGCCAAGATAGTAGGCAGGGGGCCGATGGCTACACCTTC.

This chain joins TRBV27 and TRBJ2-1; D gene uncertain. Germline assignment: CDR1 MNHEY and CDR2 SMNVEV (reference sequence). V was trimmed by 5 bases and J by 5 bases, leaving 7 bases between them. This CDR3 is built from 12 residues. CDR3 loop: CASSTTDNEQFF. The CDR3 DNA reads TGTGCCAGCAGTACGACCGACAATGAGCAGTTCTTC.

The chain uses TRBV19 and TRBJ1-1, with D maybe TRBD1 (5 bases). The CDR3 contains 18 residues. The germline V and J ends were trimmed by 5 bases and 0 bases, with 22 bases remaining between them. Germline lookup yields CDR1 LNHDA and CDR2 SQIVND (reference sequence). This CDR3 is CASSYDGGARRLNTEAFF. DNA of the CDR3: TGTGCCAGTAGTTACGATGGCGGGGCCCGCCGCCTGAACACTGAAGCTTTCTTT.

The V call is TRBV7-9, the J call TRBJ1-1, with TRBD1 identical over 10 bases. The CDR3 extends over 15 amino acids. V dropped 5 bases and J dropped 3; count of bases not matched to a gene: 6. The germline V gene has CDR1 SEHNR and CDR2 FQNEAQ (reference sequence). The CDR3 protein is CASSLRQGAYTEAFF. The DNA for the CDR3 is TGTGCCAGCAGCCTCAGACAGGGGGCGTACACTGAAGCTTTCTTT. Using reference TRBV7-9 and TRBJ1-1 for the parts outside the CDR3, the full variable domain is DTGVSQNPRHKITKRGQNVTFRCDPISEHNRLYWYRQTLGQGPEFLTYFQNEAQLEKSRLLSDRFSAERPKGSFSTLEIQRTEQGDSAMYLCASSLRQGAYTEAFFGQGTRLTVV.